Shown below are 10 T cell receptor beta chains from a single sample sequenced in a study of blood T cell repertoires in COVID-19. Method: immunoSEQ multiplex PCR; TCRdb's copy keeps in-frame clones and lacks some. The table lists tens of thousands of clones, approximately 81% of them singletons. Input material: peripheral blood. Receptors were obtained from a man between 65 and 80 years old with COVID-19, enrolled during active disease.

This clone was seen once. The chain uses TRBV3-1 (or the pseudogene TRBV3-2) and TRBJ2-7; 13 bases line up with TRBD2. V lost 4 bases to trimming and J lost 3 bases; unmatched junction nucleotides: 6. The CDR3 contains 16 residues. Germline assignment: CDR1 LGHDT and CDR2 YNNKEL (reference sequence). The CDR3 is CASSPAGLAGVYEQYF. CDR3 sequence (DNA): TGTGCCAGCAGCCCTGCCGGACTAGCGGGAGTCTACGAGCAGTACTTC.

J is TRBJ1-2 and V is TRBV7-9; D gene unclear. Germline CDR1 SEHNR, CDR2 FQNEAQ (reference sequence). The V gene lost 6 bases and the J gene lost 0 bases, with 17 bases spanning the gap. CDR3 length: 16 residues. The CDR3 nucleotides are TGTGCCAGCAGTCGAAGCCTAGTTTCAACTAACTATGGCTACACCTTC. Its protein is CASSRSLVSTNYGYTF.

The V gene is TRBV12-3 or TRBV12-4, the J gene TRBJ1-4; possible D gene TRBD1, 5 bases. V lost 9 bases and J lost 5, with 10 bases in between. The CDR3 contains 12 residues. The CDR3 DNA reads TGTGCCAGTGGGGGGATCAATGAAAAACTGTTTTTT. Translation: CASGGINEKLFF.

The chain has TRBV12-3 or TRBV12-4 and TRBJ1-2, with TRBD1 identical over 8 bases. The CDR3 loop spans 12 amino acids. After removal of 5 bases from V and 10 bases from J, the junction contained 6 bases not matched to a gene. The CDR3, as DNA: TGTGCCAGCAGTCCCGGGGACAGGTCCTACACCTTC. It specifies CASSPGDRSYTF.

This sequence joins TRBV2 and TRBJ1-6; D ambiguous. The CDR3 spans 13 residues. Looked up from germline, CDR1 is SNHLY and CDR2 is FYNNEI. Trimming left V 4 bases short and J 3 bases short, with 4 bases between. CDR3 sequence reads: CASSVYYNSPLHF. The DNA for the CDR3 is TGTGCCAGCAGTGTTTACTATAATTCACCCCTCCACTTT.

This chain connects TRBV9 to TRBJ2-1, with 12 nucleotides matching TRBD2. The CDR3 covers 15 residues. With 4 bases clipped from V and 8 bases from J, the junction kept 7 bases outside the gene matches. Germline CDR1 is SGDLS and CDR2 is YYNGEE. CDR3 bases: TGTGCCAGCAGCCTTGGGGGGACTAGCGGGCATGAGCAGTTCTTC. Translated, it gives CASSLGGTSGHEQFF.

This clone has only a few counts. The V and J genes are TRBV7-2 and TRBJ2-7; D possibly corresponds to TRBD2 (5 bases). V gave up 5 bases and J gave up 2 bases, with 13 bases separating them. The CDR3 consists of 14 residues. Germline V gene lookup returns CDR1 SGHTA and CDR2 FQGNSA. The CDR3 coding sequence is TGTGCCAGCAGCCCCGGGATTGAAACCTACGAGCAGTACTTC. Its protein is CASSPGIETYEQYF.

The chain has TRBV6-6 and TRBJ1-6; D perhaps matches TRBD1 (5 bases). V lost 2 bases and J 6 bases, leaving 11 bases between the germline ends. CDR3 length: 15 amino acids. CDR1 and CDR2 from the germline V gene are MNHNY and SVGAGI (reference sequence). The CDR3 is CASSYRREGNSPLHF. CDR3 in DNA: TGTGCCAGCAGTTACCGCAGGGAGGGTAATTCACCCCTCCACTTT.

This chain uses TRBV6-2 or TRBV6-3 with TRBJ2-4; 7 bases map to TRBD1. J lost 10 bases, V lost 4 bases, and 16 bases had no gene match. CDR3 length: 16 residues. Germline values: CDR1 MNHEY, CDR2 SVGEGT. CDR3 nucleotides: TGTGCCAGCAGTTCCCCCCGGGACAGACCAGGTGAGATTCAGTACTTC. Encoded protein: CASSSPRDRPGEIQYF.

The chain couples TRBV6-2 or TRBV6-3 to TRBJ1-1, with unresolved D. CDR1 and CDR2 from the germline V gene are MNHEY and SVGEGT. V gave up 2 bases and J gave up 6 bases, with 16 bases separating them. The CDR3 runs to 15 residues. CDR3 bases: TGTGCCAGCAGTTACCCGCGGGAAGGATACGCTGAAGCTTTCTTT. As protein: CASSYPREGYAEAFF.